This TCR beta chain was documented in a study of OX40 agonist ivuxolimab in advanced cancers. The germline V gene has CDR1 MDHEN and CDR2 SYDVKM. The V gene lost 3 bases and the J gene lost 4 bases, with 7 bases spanning the gap. This CDR3 contains 13 residues. TCRdb's copy holds only in-frame clones and misses some; the assay was immunoSEQ multiplex PCR. The repertoire holds roughly 32,000 clones, with 80% to 95% as singletons. The chain has TRBV28 and TRBJ2-1, with D perhaps TRBD2 (5 bases). This clonotype was sampled from an adult with an advanced solid tumor such as melanoma, head and neck, liver or kidney cancer. The material sequenced was CD4+ or CD8+ T cells sorted from blood, taken in a trial of the OX40 agonist ivuxolimab. DNA for the CDR3: TGTGCCAGCAGTTTTTCGGGGTACAATGAGCAGTTCTTC. Protein sequence: CASSFSGYNEQFF.